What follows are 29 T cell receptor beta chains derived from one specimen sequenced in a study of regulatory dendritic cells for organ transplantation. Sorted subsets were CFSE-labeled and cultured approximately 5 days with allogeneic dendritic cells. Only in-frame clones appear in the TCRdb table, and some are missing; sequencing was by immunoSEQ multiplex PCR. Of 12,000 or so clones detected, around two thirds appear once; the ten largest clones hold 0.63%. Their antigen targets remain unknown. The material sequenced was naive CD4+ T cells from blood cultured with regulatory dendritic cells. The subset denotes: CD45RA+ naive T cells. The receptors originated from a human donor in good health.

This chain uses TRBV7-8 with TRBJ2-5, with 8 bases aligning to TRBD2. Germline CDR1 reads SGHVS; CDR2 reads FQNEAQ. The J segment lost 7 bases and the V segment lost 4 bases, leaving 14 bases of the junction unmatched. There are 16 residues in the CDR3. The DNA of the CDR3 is TGTGCCAGCAGCTCCTACGGGACTAGTTCGCTTGTGACCCAGTACTTC. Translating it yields CASSSYGTSSLVTQYF.

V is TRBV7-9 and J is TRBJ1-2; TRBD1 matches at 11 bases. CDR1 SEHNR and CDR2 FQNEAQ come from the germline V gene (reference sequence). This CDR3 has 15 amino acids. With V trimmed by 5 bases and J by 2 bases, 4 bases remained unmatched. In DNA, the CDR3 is TGTGCCAGCAGCGGACAGGGGGCGGCCAACTATGGCTACACCTTC. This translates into CASSGQGAANYGYTF. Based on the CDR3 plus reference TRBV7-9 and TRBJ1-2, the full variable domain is DTGVSQNPRHKITKRGQNVTFRCDPISEHNRLYWYRQTLGQGPEFLTYFQNEAQLEKSRLLSDRFSAERPKGSFSTLEIQRTEQGDSAMYLCASSGQGAANYGYTFGSGTRLTVV.

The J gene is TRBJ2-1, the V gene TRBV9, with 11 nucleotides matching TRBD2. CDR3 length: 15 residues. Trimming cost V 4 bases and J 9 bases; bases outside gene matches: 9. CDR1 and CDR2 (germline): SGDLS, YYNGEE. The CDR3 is CASSLAGGPFSEQFF. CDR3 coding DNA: TGTGCCAGCAGCCTAGCGGGGGGCCCTTTCAGTGAGCAGTTCTTC. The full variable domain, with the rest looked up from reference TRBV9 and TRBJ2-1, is DSGVTQTPKHLITATGQRVTLRCSPRSGDLSVYWYQQSLDQGLQFLIQYYNGEERAKGNILERFSAQQFPDLHSELNLSSLELGDSALYFCASSLAGGPFSEQFFGPGTRLTVL.

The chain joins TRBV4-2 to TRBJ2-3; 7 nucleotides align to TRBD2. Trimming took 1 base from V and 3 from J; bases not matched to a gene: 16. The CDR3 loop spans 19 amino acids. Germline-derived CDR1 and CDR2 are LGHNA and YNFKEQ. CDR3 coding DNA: TGTGCCAGCAGCCAAGGGGGAGGTGGCGGGGGAAGCGGGACAGATACGCAGTATTTT. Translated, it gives CASSQGGGGGGSGTDTQYF.

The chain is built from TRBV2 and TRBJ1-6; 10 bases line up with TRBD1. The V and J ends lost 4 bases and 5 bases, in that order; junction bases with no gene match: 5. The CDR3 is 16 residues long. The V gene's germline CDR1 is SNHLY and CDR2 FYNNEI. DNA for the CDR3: TGTGCCAGCAGTGCCCGACAGGGGGCGGATAATTCACCCCTCCACTTT. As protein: CASSARQGADNSPLHF.

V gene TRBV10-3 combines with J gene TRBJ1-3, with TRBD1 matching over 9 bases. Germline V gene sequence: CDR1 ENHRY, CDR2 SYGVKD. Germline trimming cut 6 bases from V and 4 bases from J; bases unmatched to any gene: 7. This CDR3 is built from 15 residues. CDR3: CAIRIQGAKGNTIYF. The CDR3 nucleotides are TGTGCCATCAGAATACAGGGGGCGAAAGGAAACACCATATATTTT.

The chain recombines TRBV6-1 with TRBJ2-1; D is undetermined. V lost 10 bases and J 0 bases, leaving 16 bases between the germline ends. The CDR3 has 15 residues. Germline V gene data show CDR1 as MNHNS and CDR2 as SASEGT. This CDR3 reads CATQARRSSYNEQFF. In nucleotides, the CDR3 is TGTGCCACTCAAGCACGCCGGAGCTCCTACAATGAGCAGTTCTTC.

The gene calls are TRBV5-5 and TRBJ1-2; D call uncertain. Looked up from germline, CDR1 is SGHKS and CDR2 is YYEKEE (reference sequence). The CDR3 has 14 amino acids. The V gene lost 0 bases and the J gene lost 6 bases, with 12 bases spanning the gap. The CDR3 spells CASSLGGPKNGYTF. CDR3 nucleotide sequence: TGTGCCAGCAGCTTGGGCGGCCCTAAGAATGGCTACACCTTC.

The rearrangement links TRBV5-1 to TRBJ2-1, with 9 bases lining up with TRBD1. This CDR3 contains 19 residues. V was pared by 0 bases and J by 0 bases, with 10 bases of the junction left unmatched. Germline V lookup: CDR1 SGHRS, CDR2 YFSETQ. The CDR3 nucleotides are TGCGCCAGCAGCTTGGCGCTTGGACAGGGGTCCAGCTCCTACAATGAGCAGTTCTTC. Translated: CASSLALGQGSSSYNEQFF. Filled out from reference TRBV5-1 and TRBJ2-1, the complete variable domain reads KAGVTQTPRYLIKTRGQQVTLSCSPISGHRSVSWYQQTPGQGLQFLFEYFSETQRNKGNFPGRFSGRQFSNSRSEMNVSTLELGDSALYLCASSLALGQGSSSYNEQFFGPGTRLTVL.

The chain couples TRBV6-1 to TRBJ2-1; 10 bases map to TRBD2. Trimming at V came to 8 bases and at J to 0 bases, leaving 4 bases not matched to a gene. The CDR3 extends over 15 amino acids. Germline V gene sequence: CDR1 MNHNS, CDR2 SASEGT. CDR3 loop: CASHPSGSSYNEQFF. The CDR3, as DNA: TGTGCCAGCCACCCTAGCGGGAGCTCCTACAATGAGCAGTTCTTC.

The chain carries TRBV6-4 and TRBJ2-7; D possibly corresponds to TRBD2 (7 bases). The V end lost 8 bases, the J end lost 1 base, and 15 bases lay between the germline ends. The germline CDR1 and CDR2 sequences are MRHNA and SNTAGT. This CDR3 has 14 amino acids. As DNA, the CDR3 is TGTGCCAGCTCCCGGACAGCGGGATCCTACGAGCAGTACTTC. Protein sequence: CASSRTAGSYEQYF.

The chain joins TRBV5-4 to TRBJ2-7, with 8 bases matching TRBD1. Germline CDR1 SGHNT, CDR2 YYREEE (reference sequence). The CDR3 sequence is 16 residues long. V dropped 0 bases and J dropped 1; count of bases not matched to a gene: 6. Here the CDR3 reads CASSLASGGISYEQYF. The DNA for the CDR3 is TGTGCCAGCAGCTTGGCTTCAGGGGGCATATCCTACGAGCAGTACTTC.

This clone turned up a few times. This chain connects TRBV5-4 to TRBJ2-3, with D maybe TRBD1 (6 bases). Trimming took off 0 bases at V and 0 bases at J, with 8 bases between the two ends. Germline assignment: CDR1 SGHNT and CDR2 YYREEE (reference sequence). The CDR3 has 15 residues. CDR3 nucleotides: TGTGCCAGCAGCTTGGAGGGGGATAGCACAGATACGCAGTATTTT. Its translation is CASSLEGDSTDTQYF.

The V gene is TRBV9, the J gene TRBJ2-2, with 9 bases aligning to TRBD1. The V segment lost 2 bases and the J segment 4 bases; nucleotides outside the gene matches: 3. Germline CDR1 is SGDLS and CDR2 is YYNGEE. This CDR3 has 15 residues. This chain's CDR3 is CASSVGQGVTGELFF. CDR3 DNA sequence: TGTGCCAGCAGCGTGGGACAGGGAGTCACCGGGGAGCTGTTTTTT.

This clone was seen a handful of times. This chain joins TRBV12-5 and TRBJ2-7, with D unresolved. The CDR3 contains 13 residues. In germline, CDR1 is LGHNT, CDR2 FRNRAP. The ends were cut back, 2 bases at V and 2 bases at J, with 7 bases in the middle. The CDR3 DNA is TGTGCTAGTGGTTTGCTACCTACCTACGAGCAGTACTTC. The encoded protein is CASGLLPTYEQYF.

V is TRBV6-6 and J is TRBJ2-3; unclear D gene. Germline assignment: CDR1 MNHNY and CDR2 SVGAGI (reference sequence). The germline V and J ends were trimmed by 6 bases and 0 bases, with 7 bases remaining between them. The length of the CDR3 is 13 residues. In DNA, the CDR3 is TGTGCCAGCAGGCAGGAAAGCACAGATACGCAGTATTTT. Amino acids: CASRQESTDTQYF.

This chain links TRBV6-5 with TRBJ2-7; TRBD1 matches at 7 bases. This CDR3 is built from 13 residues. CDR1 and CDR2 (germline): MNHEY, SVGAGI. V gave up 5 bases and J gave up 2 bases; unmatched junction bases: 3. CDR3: CASSPDRTYEQYF. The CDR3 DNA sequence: TGTGCCAGCAGTCCGGACAGGACCTACGAGCAGTACTTC.

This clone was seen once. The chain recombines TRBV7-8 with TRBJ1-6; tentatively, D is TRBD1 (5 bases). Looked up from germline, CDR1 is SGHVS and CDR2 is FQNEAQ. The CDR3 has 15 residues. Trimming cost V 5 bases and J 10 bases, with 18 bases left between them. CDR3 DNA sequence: TGTGCCAGCAGCGCAGGAGGGGACGCGCGGTCACCCCTCCACTTT. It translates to CASSAGGDARSPLHF.

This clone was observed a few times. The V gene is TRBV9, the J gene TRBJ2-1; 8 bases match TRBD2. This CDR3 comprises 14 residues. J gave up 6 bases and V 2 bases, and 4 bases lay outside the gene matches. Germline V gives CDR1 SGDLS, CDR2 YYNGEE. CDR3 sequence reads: CASSVAGGSNEQFF. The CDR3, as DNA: TGTGCCAGCAGCGTGGCGGGGGGTTCCAATGAGCAGTTCTTC.

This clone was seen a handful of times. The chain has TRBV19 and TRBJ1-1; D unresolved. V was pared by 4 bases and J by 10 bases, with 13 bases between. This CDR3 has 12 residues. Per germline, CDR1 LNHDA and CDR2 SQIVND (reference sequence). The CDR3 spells CASSTRSRLAFF. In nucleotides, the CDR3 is TGTGCCAGTAGTACCCGGTCGAGGCTAGCTTTCTTT. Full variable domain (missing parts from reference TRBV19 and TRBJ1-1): DGGITQSPKYLFRKEGQNVTLSCEQNLNHDAMYWYRQDPGQGLRLIYYSQIVNDFQKGDIAEGYSVSREKKESFPLTVTSAQKNPTAFYLCASSTRSRLAFFGQGTRLTVV.

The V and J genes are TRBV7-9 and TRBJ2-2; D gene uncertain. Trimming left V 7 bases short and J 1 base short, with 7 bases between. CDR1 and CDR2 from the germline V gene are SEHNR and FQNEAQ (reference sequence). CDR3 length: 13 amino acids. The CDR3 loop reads CASTPLNTGELFF. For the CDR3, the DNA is TGTGCCAGCACCCCCCTGAACACCGGGGAGCTGTTTTTT.

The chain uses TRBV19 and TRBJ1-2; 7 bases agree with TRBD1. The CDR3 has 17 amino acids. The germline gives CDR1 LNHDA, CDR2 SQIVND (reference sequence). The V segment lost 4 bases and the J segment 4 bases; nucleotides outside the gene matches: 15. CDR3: CASSTPTGAAMGYGYTF. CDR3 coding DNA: TGTGCCAGTAGTACCCCTACAGGGGCCGCGATGGGCTATGGCTACACCTTC.

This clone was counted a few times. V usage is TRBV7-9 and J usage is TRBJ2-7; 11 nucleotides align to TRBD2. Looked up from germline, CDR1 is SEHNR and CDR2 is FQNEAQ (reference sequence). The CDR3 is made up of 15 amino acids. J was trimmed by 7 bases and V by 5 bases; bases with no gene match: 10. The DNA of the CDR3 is TGTGCCAGCAGCCCGTTTAGCGGGGGGGCCGGAGAGCAGTACTTC. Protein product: CASSPFSGGAGEQYF.

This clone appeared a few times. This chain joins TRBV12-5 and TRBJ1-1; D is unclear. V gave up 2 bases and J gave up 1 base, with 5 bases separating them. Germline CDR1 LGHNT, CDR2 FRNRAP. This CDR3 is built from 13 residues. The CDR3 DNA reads TGTGCTAGTGGTTTGCGGGAGAACACTGAAGCTTTCTTT. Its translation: CASGLRENTEAFF.

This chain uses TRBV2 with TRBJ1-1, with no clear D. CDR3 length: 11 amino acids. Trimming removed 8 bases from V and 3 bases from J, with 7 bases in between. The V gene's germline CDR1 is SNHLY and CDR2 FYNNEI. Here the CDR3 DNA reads TGTGCCAGCGGGGAGCACACTGAAGCTTTCTTT. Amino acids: CASGEHTEAFF.

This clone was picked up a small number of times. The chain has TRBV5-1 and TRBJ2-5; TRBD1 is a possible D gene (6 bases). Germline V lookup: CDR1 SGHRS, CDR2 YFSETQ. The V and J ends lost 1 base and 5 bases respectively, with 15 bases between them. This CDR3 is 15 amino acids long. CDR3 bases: TGCGCCAGCAGCTTGAGGGCAGGGGAAGGGGAGACCCAGTACTTC. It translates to CASSLRAGEGETQYF.

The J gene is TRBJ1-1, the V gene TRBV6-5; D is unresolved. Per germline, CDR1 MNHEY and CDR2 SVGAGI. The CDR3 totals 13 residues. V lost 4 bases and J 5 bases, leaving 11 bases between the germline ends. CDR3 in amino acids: CASSSPGVTEAFF. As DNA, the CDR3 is TGTGCCAGCAGTTCCCCCGGGGTGACTGAAGCTTTCTTT.

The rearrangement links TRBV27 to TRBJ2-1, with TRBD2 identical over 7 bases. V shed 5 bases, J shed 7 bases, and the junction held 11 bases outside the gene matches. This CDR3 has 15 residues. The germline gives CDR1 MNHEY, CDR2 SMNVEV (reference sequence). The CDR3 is CASSLLASLVNEQFF. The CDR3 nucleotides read TGTGCCAGCAGTCTACTAGCGAGTCTTGTAAATGAGCAGTTCTTC.

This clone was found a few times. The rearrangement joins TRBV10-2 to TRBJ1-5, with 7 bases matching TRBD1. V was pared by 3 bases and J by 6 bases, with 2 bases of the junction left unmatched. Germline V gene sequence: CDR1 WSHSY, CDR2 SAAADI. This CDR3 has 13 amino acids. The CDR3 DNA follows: TGCGCCAGCAGTGAACAGGGGAGTCAGCCCCAGCATTTT. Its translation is CASSEQGSQPQHF.